What follows is one T cell receptor beta chain and its context. The data were obtained in a study of blood T cell repertoires in COVID-19. Study-level background: The United States, Italy and Spain supplied acute and convalescent COVID-19 samples.

CDR3 length equals 13 residues. The germline V and J ends were trimmed by 8 bases and 3 bases, with 12 bases remaining between them. Germline lookup yields CDR1 MDHEN and CDR2 SYDVKM. In the original workflow: Reference gene primers were amplified, and this amplification served to estimate nucleated cell counts. Repertoires were generated with immunoSEQ multiplex PCR, while TCRdb's copy carries only in-frame clones and drops some. V and J calls and clone size are as listed in that table; D and trimming were resolved from the DNA. The sample has fewer than 250,000 clones; about four fifths are singletons.

The sample consisted of peripheral blood. The chain couples TRBV28 to TRBJ2-3; a weak D match, TRBD2 (7 bases). This receptor was identified in a man aged 45-65 years with acute or convalescent COVID-19. The CDR3 DNA is TGTGCCAGCGACGGGGGGCCTACAGATACGCAGTATTTT. Translated: CASDGGPTDTQYF.